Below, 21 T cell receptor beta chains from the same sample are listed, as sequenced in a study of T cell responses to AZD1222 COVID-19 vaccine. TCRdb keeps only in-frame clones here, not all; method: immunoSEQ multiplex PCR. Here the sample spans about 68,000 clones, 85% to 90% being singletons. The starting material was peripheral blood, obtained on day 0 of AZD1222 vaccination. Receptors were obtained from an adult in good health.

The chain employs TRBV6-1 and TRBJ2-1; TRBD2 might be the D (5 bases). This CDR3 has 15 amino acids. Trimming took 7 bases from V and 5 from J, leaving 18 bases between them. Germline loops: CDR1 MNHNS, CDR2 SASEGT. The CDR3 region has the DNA TGTGCCAGCATCGGACGGTCTAGCAGAAACAATGAGCAGTTCTTC. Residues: CASIGRSSRNNEQFF.

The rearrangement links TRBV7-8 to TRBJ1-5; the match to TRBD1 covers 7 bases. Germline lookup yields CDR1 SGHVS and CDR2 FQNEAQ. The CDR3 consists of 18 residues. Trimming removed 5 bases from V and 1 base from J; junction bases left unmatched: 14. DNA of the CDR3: TGTGCCAGCAGCCCCAGAGGGCAGGGGGTATCCAGCAATCAGCCCCAGCATTTT. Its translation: CASSPRGQGVSSNQPQHF.

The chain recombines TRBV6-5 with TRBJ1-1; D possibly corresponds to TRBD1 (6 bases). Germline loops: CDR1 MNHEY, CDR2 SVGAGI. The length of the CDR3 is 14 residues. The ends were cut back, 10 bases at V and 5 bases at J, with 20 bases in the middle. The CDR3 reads CANGPGAESTEAFF. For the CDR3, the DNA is TGTGCCAATGGCCCAGGGGCCGAGTCTACTGAAGCTTTCTTT.

The CDR3 reads CASSLEGTSSYNSPLHF. CDR3 DNA sequence: TGTGCCAGCAGCTTAGAGGGCACTAGCTCCTATAATTCACCCCTCCACTTT. The V gene is TRBV7-8, the J gene TRBJ1-6; no clear D. CDR1 is SGHVS, CDR2 FQNEAQ, per germline. The CDR3 runs to 17 residues. Trimming took off 1 base at V and 0 bases at J, with 10 bases between the two ends.

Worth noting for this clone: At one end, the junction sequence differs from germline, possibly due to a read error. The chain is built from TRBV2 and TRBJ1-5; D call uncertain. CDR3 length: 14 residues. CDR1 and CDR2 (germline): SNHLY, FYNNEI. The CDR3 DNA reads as TGTGCCAGCAGGGAAGACGTTAGCAATCAGCCCCAGCATTTT. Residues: CASREDVSNQPQHF.

The CDR3 DNA is TGTGCCAGCAGCCTCGGGACTAGCGGGTGGACTAGCACAGATACGCAGTATTTT. It translates to CASSLGTSGWTSTDTQYF. The J gene is TRBJ2-3, the V gene TRBV11-2, with 12 bases matching TRBD2. V gave up 5 bases and J gave up 0 bases; unmatched junction bases: 9. CDR1 SGHAT and CDR2 FQNNGV come from the germline V gene. The CDR3 consists of 18 residues.

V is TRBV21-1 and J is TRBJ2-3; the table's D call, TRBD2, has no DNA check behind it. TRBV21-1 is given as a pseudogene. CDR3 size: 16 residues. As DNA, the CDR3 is TGTGCCAGCAAAACCGGGCTAGCGGGATCAACAGATACGCAGTATTTT. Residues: CASKTGLAGSTDTQYF.

The CDR3 loop reads CASPRDSHYKNIQYF. The CDR3 DNA reads as TGTGCCAGCCCCCGTGACAGCCATTACAAAAACATTCAGTACTTC. The chain links TRBV21-1 to TRBJ2-4; the table assigns TRBD1, which was not confirmed against the DNA. TRBV21-1 is a recognized pseudogene. There are 15 residues in the CDR3.

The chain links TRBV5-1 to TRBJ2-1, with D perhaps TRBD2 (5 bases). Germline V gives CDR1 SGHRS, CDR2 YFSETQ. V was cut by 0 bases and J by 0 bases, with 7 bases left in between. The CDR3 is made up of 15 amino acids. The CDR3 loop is CASSLVEVSYNEQFF. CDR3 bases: TGCGCCAGCAGCTTGGTGGAGGTCTCCTACAATGAGCAGTTCTTC. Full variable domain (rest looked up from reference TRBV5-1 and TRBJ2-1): KAGVTQTPRYLIKTRGQQVTLSCSPISGHRSVSWYQQTPGQGLQFLFEYFSETQRNKGNFPGRFSGRQFSNSRSEMNVSTLELGDSALYLCASSLVEVSYNEQFFGPGTRLTVL.

This CDR3 reads CATSDGRREAFF. As DNA, the CDR3 is TGTGCCACCAGTGACGGACGAAGGGAAGCTTTCTTT. This chain uses TRBV24-1 with TRBJ1-1; D remains ambiguous. The V gene's germline CDR1 is KGHDR and CDR2 SFDVKD. This CDR3 contains 12 residues. With 4 bases removed from V and 8 bases from J, the gap between germline ends came to 10 bases.

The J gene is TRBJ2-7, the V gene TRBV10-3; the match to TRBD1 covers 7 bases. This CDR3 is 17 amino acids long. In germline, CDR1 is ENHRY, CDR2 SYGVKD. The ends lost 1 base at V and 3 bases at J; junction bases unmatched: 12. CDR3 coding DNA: TGTGCCATCAGTGAGTTACGGCAGGGACAGTGGGGCTACGAGCAGTACTTC. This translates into CAISELRQGQWGYEQYF.

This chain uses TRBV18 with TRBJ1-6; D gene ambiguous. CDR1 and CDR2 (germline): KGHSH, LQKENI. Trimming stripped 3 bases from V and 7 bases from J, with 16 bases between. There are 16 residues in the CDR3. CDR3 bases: TGTGCCAGCTCACCGTCCAACGGACGCTCAAATTCACCCCTCCACTTT. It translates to CASSPSNGRSNSPLHF. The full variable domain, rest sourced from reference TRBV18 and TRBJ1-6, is NAGVMQNPRHLVRRRGQEARLRCSPMKGHSHVYWYRQLPEEGLKFMVYLQKENIIDESGMPKERFSAEFPKEGPSILRIQQVVRGDSAAYFCASSPSNGRSNSPLHFGNGTRLTVT.

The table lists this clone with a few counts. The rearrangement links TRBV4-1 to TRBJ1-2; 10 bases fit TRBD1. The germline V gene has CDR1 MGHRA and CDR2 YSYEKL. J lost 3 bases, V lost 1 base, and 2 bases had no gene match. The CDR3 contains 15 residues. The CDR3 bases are TGCGCCAGCAGCCAAGGACAGGGGGCGGACTATGGCTACACCTTC. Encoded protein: CASSQGQGADYGYTF.

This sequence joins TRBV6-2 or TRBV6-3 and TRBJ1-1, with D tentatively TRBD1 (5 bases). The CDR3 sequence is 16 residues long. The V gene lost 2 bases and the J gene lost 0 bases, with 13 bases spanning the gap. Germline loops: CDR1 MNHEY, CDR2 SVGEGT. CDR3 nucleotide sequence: TGTGCCAGCAGTTACCTCACCGACAGATTGAACACTGAAGCTTTCTTT. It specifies CASSYLTDRLNTEAFF.

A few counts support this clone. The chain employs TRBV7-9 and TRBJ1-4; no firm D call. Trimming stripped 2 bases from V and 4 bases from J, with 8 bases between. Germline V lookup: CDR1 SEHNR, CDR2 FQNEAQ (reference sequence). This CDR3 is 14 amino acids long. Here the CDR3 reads CASSLRGFNEKLFF. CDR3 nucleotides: TGTGCCAGCAGCTTACGAGGGTTTAATGAAAAACTGTTTTTT.

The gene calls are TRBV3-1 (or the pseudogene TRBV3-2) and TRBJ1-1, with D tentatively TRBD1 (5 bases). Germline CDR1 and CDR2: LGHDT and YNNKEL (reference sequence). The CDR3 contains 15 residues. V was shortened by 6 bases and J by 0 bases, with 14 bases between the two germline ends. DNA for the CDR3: TGTGCCAGCAGTCCACCCACAGGAGTGAACACTGAAGCTTTCTTT. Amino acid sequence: CASSPPTGVNTEAFF.

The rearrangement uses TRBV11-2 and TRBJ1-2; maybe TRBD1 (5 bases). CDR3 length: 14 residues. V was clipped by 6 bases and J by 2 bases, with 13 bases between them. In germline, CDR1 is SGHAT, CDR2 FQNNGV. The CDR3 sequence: CASSITDRNYGYTF. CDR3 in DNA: TGTGCCAGCAGTATTACAGACAGAAACTATGGCTACACCTTC.

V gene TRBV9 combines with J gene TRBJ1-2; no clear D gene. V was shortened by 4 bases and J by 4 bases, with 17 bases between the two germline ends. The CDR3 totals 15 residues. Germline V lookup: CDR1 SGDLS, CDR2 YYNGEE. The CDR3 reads CASSTGTSYLYGYTF. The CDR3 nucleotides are TGTGCCAGCAGCACCGGAACTTCTTATCTCTATGGCTACACCTTC.

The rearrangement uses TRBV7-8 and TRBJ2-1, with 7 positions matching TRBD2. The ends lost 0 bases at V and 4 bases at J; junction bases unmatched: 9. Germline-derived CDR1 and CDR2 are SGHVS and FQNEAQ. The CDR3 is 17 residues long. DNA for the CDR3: TGTGCCAGCAGCTTAGCGCCGCGGGCTAGCGGTTACAATGAGCAGTTCTTC. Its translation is CASSLAPRASGYNEQFF.

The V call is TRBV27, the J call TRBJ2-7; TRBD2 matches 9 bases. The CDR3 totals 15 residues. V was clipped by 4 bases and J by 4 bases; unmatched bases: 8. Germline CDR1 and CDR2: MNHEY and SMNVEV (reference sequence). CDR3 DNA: TGTGCCAGCAGTTCCAATAGCGGGAGTGCGTACGAGCAGTACTTC. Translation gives CASSSNSGSAYEQYF.

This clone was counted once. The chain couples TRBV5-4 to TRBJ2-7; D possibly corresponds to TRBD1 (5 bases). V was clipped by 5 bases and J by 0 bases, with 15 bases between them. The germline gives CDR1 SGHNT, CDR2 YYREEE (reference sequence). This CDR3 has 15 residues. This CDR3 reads CASRQTAIVSYEQYF. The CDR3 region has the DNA TGTGCCAGCAGGCAGACAGCTATCGTCTCCTACGAGCAGTACTTC. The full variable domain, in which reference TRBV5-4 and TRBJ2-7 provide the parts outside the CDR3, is ETGVTQSPTHLIKTRGQQVTLRCSSQSGHNTVSWYQQALGQGPQFIFQYYREEENGRGNFPPRFSGLQFPNYSSELNVNALELDDSALYLCASRQTAIVSYEQYFGPGTRLTVT.